These 17 T cell receptor beta chains were all obtained from the same sample, sequenced in a study of CD4 and CD8 cells across lung adenocarcinoma regions. TCRdb passed the PCR reads through MiXCR, listing each CDR3 protein once. In the table there are several thousand distinct CDR3 sequences, roughly half of which are singletons. The sample consisted of CD8+ T cells from the center of a lung tumor. The source of these receptors is a male donor with lung adenocarcinoma. The CD4 and CD8 labels of this study may be unreliable.

The chain carries TRBV10-1 and TRBJ2-2; perhaps TRBD2 as D (5 bases). Germline V lookup: CDR1 WNHNN, CDR2 SYGVQD (reference sequence). This CDR3 comprises 14 residues. V lost 3 bases to trimming and J lost 1 base, with 6 bases between them. The CDR3: CASSDGVNTGELFF. DNA for the CDR3: TGCGCCAGCAGTGACGGGGTGAACACCGGGGAGCTGTTTTTT.

This clonotype has just a few counts. The chain carries TRBV10-1 and TRBJ2-2; the match to TRBD2 covers 8 bases. Germline CDR1 reads WNHNN; CDR2 reads SYGVQD (reference sequence). V was pared by 0 bases and J by 4 bases, with 7 bases of the junction left unmatched. The CDR3 extends over 17 amino acids. CDR3 protein: CASSESMLAGPTGELFF. The CDR3 DNA sequence: TGCGCCAGCAGTGAGTCGATGCTAGCGGGTCCCACCGGGGAGCTGTTTTTT.

The chain carries TRBV6-1 and TRBJ2-6; D is unclear. The CDR3 length is 13 residues. Per germline, CDR1 MNHNS and CDR2 SASEGT. The V end was cut by 6 bases, the J end by 2 bases, with 5 bases between. The chain's CDR3 is CASRMAGANVLTF. CDR3 nucleotide sequence: TGTGCCAGCAGGATGGCTGGGGCCAACGTCCTGACTTTC.

Note on this clonotype: A junction boundary mismatches the germline segment, possibly from a read error. The chain has TRBV6-1 and TRBJ2-4, with 7 bases aligning to TRBD1. Germline CDR1 and CDR2: MNHNS and SASEGT. The CDR3 is made up of 15 amino acids. The CDR3 sequence is CARGEGGRHKETQYF. Here the CDR3 DNA reads TGTGCCAGGGGTGAAGGGGGCCGCCACAAAGAGACCCAGTATTTC.

A remark on this clonotype: Here the CDR3 omits its conserved ending phenylalanine or tryptophan, so a read error is the likely source. The gene calls are TRBV6-1 and TRBJ2-5; 7 nucleotides agree with TRBD1. This CDR3 comprises 13 residues. CDR1 and CDR2 (germline): MNHNS, SASEGT. CDR3 DNA: TGTGCCAGCAGTCTGACAGGGCAAGAGTCCCAGTACTCC. This translates into CASSLTGQESQYS.

V gene TRBV11-2 combines with J gene TRBJ2-1, with D possibly matching TRBD2 (5 bases). The CDR3 is 16 residues long. CDR1 is SGHAT, CDR2 FQNNGV, per germline. V was pared by 5 bases and J by 0 bases, with 14 bases between. The CDR3 nucleotides are TGTGCCAGCAGCGACTACAGCGACTTCTCCTACAATGAGCAGTTCTTC. It codes for CASSDYSDFSYNEQFF.

There are many counts of this clonotype. The gene calls are TRBV6-1 and TRBJ1-2, with 9 bases fitting TRBD1. The CDR3 sequence is 14 residues long. Losses at the gene ends were 4 bases for V and 8 bases for J; bases not matched to a gene: 8. The germline V gene has CDR1 MNHNS and CDR2 SASEGT. CDR3 sequence reads: CASSVGRTGEGYTF. CDR3 nucleotides: TGTGCCAGCAGTGTTGGGCGGACAGGGGAGGGCTACACCTTC.

This clonotype was counted a single time. As DNA, the CDR3 is TGTGCCAGCGGGGCACGCCGGGGGGGAGACAAAGAGACCCAGTATTTT. It encodes CASGARRGGDKETQYF. The gene calls are TRBV27 and TRBJ2-5; TRBD2 agrees at 8 bases. The J call may be wrong; the DNA end is better matched by TRBJ2-3. The germline gives CDR1 MNHEY, CDR2 SMNVEV (reference sequence). The length of the CDR3 is 16 residues.

This clonotype was counted ten times or more. This chain joins TRBV10-2 and TRBJ2-1, with D possibly matching TRBD2 (6 bases). Germline V lookup: CDR1 WSHSY, CDR2 SAAADI. The CDR3 has 14 amino acids. V dropped 6 bases and J dropped 0 bases, with 9 bases sitting between them. DNA for the CDR3: TGCGCCAGCAGGACTAGGAACTCCTACAATGAGCAGTTCTTC. Protein product: CASRTRNSYNEQFF.

This clonotype was picked up a small number of times. The chain joins TRBV20-1 to TRBJ2-1; 12 bases are shared with TRBD2. This CDR3 has 13 amino acids. Germline trimming cut 6 bases from V and 6 bases from J; bases unmatched to any gene: 3. Germline V CDR1 and CDR2: DFQATT, SNEGSKA (reference sequence). This CDR3 reads CSASSGRANEQFF. Written as DNA, the CDR3 is TGCAGTGCCTCTAGCGGGAGGGCCAATGAGCAGTTCTTC.

In the case of this clonotype: The junction shows a germline mismatch at one end, possibly a read error. The chain joins TRBV6-1 to TRBJ2-4; D possibly uses TRBD1 or TRBD2 (6 bases each). The CDR3 length is 14 residues. Germline-derived CDR1 and CDR2 are MNHNS and SASEGT. CDR3 protein: CGSRGLCGKNMQYF. CDR3 bases: TGTGGCAGCAGGGGACTGTGTGGCAAAAACATGCAGTACTTC.

This clonotype is labeled as large. The V and J genes are TRBV7-8 and TRBJ2-1; a weak D match, TRBD1 (6 bases). Germline loops: CDR1 SGHVS, CDR2 FQNEAQ. V was shortened by 4 bases and J by 6 bases, with 13 bases between the two germline ends. The CDR3 has 14 residues. The CDR3 coding sequence is TGTGCCAGCAGCTCTGGGGACAACCTCAATGAGCAGTTCTTC. Translation gives CASSSGDNLNEQFF.

The genes are TRBV6-5 and TRBJ1-2; 11 nucleotides align to TRBD1. V gave up 4 bases and J gave up 4 bases; unmatched junction bases: 5. This CDR3 is built from 15 residues. Looked up from germline, CDR1 is MNHEY and CDR2 is SVGAGI. The CDR3 bases are TGTGCCAGCAGTTCCCTCGGACAGGGGGCCTATGGCTACACCTTC. Translating gives CASSSLGQGAYGYTF.

This chain joins TRBV27 and TRBJ2-3; maybe TRBD2 (5 bases). V lost 6 bases and J lost 12, with 28 bases in between. The CDR3 has 16 residues. Germline V lookup: CDR1 MNHEY, CDR2 SMNVEV (reference sequence). In DNA, the CDR3 is TGTGCCAGCAGGGCGCGCGGAGGCCGTGACCAAGAGACCCAGTATTTT. Its protein is CASRARGGRDQETQYF.

This clonotype was recorded a few times. This chain uses TRBV25-1 with TRBJ1-2; D is possibly TRBD1 (5 bases). The length of the CDR3 is 14 residues. The V end lost 2 bases, the J end lost 2 bases, and 9 bases lay between the germline ends. Germline CDR1 MGHDK, CDR2 SYGVNS. CDR3 amino acids: CASSERGPNYGYTF. The CDR3 nucleotides are TGTGCCAGCAGTGAAAGGGGACCAAACTATGGCTACACCTTC.

The chain links TRBV25-1 to TRBJ2-5; D is tentatively TRBD1 or TRBD2 (6 bases each). V lost 8 bases to trimming and J lost 11 bases, with 30 bases between them. The germline V gene encodes CDR1 MGHDK and CDR2 SYGVNS. This CDR3 contains 16 residues. CDR3 DNA: TGTGCCAGCGGGGGGCACGGGGGCCGTGACCAAGATACGCAGTACTTC. This encodes CASGGHGGRDQDTQYF.

As for this clonotype: This is likely a read error, given that the CDR3 carries no conserved phenylalanine or tryptophan at its end. It is unclear where the CDR3 begins or ends on the DNA, so no DNA is shown, and the CDR3 is as TCRdb lists it. The gene calls are TRBV27 and TRBJ2-5; no DNA check was done on the table's D call, TRBD2. Including both end residues, the CDR3 is 15 amino acids long. CDR1 is MNHEY, CDR2 SMNVEV, per germline (reference sequence). The chain's CDR3 is CASRVAGSRQETRYS.